This T cell receptor beta chain was sequenced during a study of OX40 agonist ivuxolimab in advanced cancers. About the study: Patients in dose escalation had liver, melanoma, kidney or head and neck cancers.

This table comes from immunoSEQ multiplex PCR, and its TCRdb copy is limited to in-frame clones, with some not included. The sample includes approximately 28,000 clones, roughly 84% of them seen just once. This CDR3 has 16 residues. V lost 1 base, J lost 0 bases, and 12 bases lay in between. Looked up from germline, CDR1 is SGHRS and CDR2 is YFSETQ. The sequenced sample was CD4+ or CD8+ T cells sorted from blood, obtained in a trial of the OX40 agonist ivuxolimab. The V gene is TRBV5-1, the J gene TRBJ2-3; D is uncertain. The TCR was taken from an adult with an advanced solid tumor such as melanoma, head and neck, liver or kidney cancer. The CDR3 region is CASSLKPEYSTDTQYF. DNA for the CDR3: TGCGCCAGCAGCTTGAAGCCGGAATATAGCACAGATACGCAGTATTTT.